The 15 T cell receptor beta chains reported below all come from one sample, sequenced in a study of CD8+ T cells in alopecia areata. Following extraction, RNA underwent reverse transcription to cDNA, which served as the sequencing template. The repertoire was sequenced with immunoSEQ multiplex PCR; TCRdb's copy has only in-frame clones and lacks some. The sample contains 65,000 to 100,000 clones, around 54% of which appear only once. Sequencing input: NKG2D-high CD8+ T cells sorted from blood. These receptors were collected from a human donor with alopecia areata.

V and J are TRBV5-6 and TRBJ2-1, with D possibly TRBD2 on 6 matching bases. V shed 5 bases and J shed 5 bases, with 14 bases lying between them. This CDR3 spans 14 amino acids. The V gene's germline CDR1 is SGHDT and CDR2 YYEEEE. CDR3 protein: CASSSTGTHNEQFF. The DNA for the CDR3 is TGTGCCAGCAGTTCTACCGGGACTCACAATGAGCAGTTCTTC.

This chain links TRBV27 with TRBJ2-5; 11 bases are a match to TRBD2. The better agreement between TRBJ2-7 and the DNA end casts doubt on the J call. The CDR3 totals 15 residues. CDR1 MNHEY and CDR2 SMNVEV come from the germline V gene (reference sequence). Here the CDR3 DNA reads TGTGCCAGCAGTTTATCGACTAGCGGGGCCTACGAGCAGTACTTC. Translating it yields CASSLSTSGAYEQYF.

This sequence joins TRBV28 and TRBJ2-5; perhaps D is TRBD1 or TRBD2 (5 bases each). V gave up 5 bases and J gave up 5 bases, with 15 bases separating them. Germline CDR1 MDHEN, CDR2 SYDVKM. This CDR3 has 14 residues. The DNA of the CDR3 is TGTGCCAGCAGTCCCGGGACCGAAGGGGAGACCCAGTACTTC. Amino acids: CASSPGTEGETQYF.

This chain uses TRBV7-2 with TRBJ2-5; D ambiguous. The length of the CDR3 is 13 residues. V was pared by 5 bases and J by 5 bases, with 12 bases between. Germline assignment: CDR1 SGHTA and CDR2 FQGNSA. CDR3 coding DNA: TGTGCCAGCAGCGCCTGGCAAGCGGAGACCCAGTACTTC. Translated, it gives CASSAWQAETQYF.

The chain couples TRBV9 to TRBJ2-5, with TRBD2 identical over 11 bases. CDR1 and CDR2 (germline): SGDLS, YYNGEE. The CDR3 consists of 15 residues. V was pared by 2 bases and J by 4 bases, with 4 bases of the junction left unmatched. CDR3 bases: TGTGCCAGCAGCGTGACCGGGACTAGCGGAGAGACCCAGTACTTC. The encoded protein is CASSVTGTSGETQYF.

This clone was counted between two and nine times. The chain combines TRBV29-1 with TRBJ1-4, with D maybe TRBD1 (5 bases). In germline, CDR1 is SQVTM, CDR2 ANQGSEA. The V end lost 0 bases, the J end lost 4 bases, and 9 bases lay between the germline ends. This CDR3 is 14 amino acids long. CDR3 sequence: CSVEEAGINEKLFF. In DNA, the CDR3 is TGCAGCGTTGAAGAGGCAGGGATTAATGAAAAACTGTTTTTT.

The chain couples TRBV9 to TRBJ1-4, with a possible D match to TRBD1 (5 bases). This CDR3 comprises 16 residues. Trimming took off 4 bases at V and 5 bases at J, with 18 bases between the two ends. The germline V gene encodes CDR1 SGDLS and CDR2 YYNGEE. Here the CDR3 reads CASSRGRDGINEKLFF. CDR3 nucleotide sequence: TGTGCCAGCAGCCGAGGACGGGACGGGATAAATGAAAAACTGTTTTTT. The whole variable domain, filled in from reference TRBV9 and TRBJ1-4, reads DSGVTQTPKHLITATGQRVTLRCSPRSGDLSVYWYQQSLDQGLQFLIQYYNGEERAKGNILERFSAQQFPDLHSELNLSSLELGDSALYFCASSRGRDGINEKLFFGSGTQLSVL.

The V call is TRBV20-1, the J call TRBJ2-1; D unclear. V was pared by 5 bases and J by 8 bases, with 10 bases between. Germline V gene sequence: CDR1 DFQATT, CDR2 SNEGSKA (reference sequence). This CDR3 comprises 11 residues. The CDR3 here is CSAPLWDEQFF. The CDR3 DNA follows: TGCAGTGCTCCACTGTGGGATGAGCAGTTCTTC.

This clone was detected only a few times. The V gene is TRBV5-6, the J gene TRBJ1-4; D gene uncertain. The CDR3 runs 14 residues. Germline V lookup: CDR1 SGHDT, CDR2 YYEEEE. The V end was cut by 0 bases, the J end by 6 bases, with 9 bases between. The CDR3 loop reads CASSLGVGDEKLFF. DNA for the CDR3: TGTGCCAGCAGCTTGGGGGTTGGGGATGAAAAACTGTTTTTT.

This clone was picked up a small number of times. This chain links TRBV29-1 with TRBJ1-2; D gene uncertain. Trimming pared 3 bases from V and 8 bases from J, leaving 10 bases between. Germline CDR1 and CDR2: SQVTM and ANQGSEA. The CDR3 extends over 11 amino acids. This CDR3 is CSVETEWGYTF. CDR3 sequence (DNA): TGCAGCGTTGAGACTGAATGGGGCTACACCTTC.

This chain connects TRBV30 to TRBJ2-2, with 9 nucleotides matching TRBD1. The length of the CDR3 is 11 residues. CDR1 and CDR2 from the germline V gene are GTSNPN and SVGIG (reference sequence). CDR3 in amino acids: CGGTGTGELFF. The DNA of the CDR3 is TGTGGAGGGACAGGGACCGGGGAGCTGTTTTTT.

This clone was seen more than once but under ten times. The V call is TRBV29-1, the J call TRBJ2-1, with D possibly being TRBD2 (6 bases). V was cut by 3 bases and J by 0 bases, with 9 bases left in between. CDR1 is SQVTM and CDR2 is ANQGSEA in the germline V gene. This CDR3 is built from 14 residues. The chain's CDR3 is CSVDRGSSYNEQFF. Here the CDR3 DNA reads TGCAGCGTTGACCGGGGGAGCTCCTACAATGAGCAGTTCTTC.

This rearrangement joins TRBV30 to TRBJ1-5; tentatively, D is TRBD1 (6 bases). V was trimmed by 2 bases and J by 6 bases, leaving 17 bases between them. Looked up from germline, CDR1 is GTSNPN and CDR2 is SVGIG (reference sequence). The CDR3 totals 15 residues. Written as DNA, the CDR3 is TGTGCCTGGAGTCCAATGGGGGGGCCAAGTCAGCCCCAGCATTTT. It specifies CAWSPMGGPSQPQHF.

This chain joins TRBV29-1 and TRBJ2-1, with 7 bases identical to TRBD2. This CDR3 is built from 13 residues. The V gene end was trimmed by 7 bases and the J gene end by 9 bases; junction bases not matched to a gene: 12. Germline values: CDR1 SQVTM, CDR2 ANQGSEA. CDR3 protein: CSGRGLRPGEQFF. In DNA, the CDR3 is TGCAGCGGGCGGGGGTTGCGACCGGGTGAGCAGTTCTTC.

The V and J genes are TRBV27 and TRBJ2-5; 7 bases agree with TRBD2. Germline values: CDR1 MNHEY, CDR2 SMNVEV (reference sequence). After removal of 5 bases from V and 2 bases from J, the junction contained 8 bases not matched to a gene. The CDR3 consists of 15 residues. Written as DNA, the CDR3 is TGTGCCAGCAGTACTCTTTGGACTAGTCAAGAGACCCAGTACTTC. It translates to CASSTLWTSQETQYF.